Shown below are 30 T cell receptor beta chains from a single sample sequenced in a study of cytomegalovirus exposure and HLA in healthy donors. 13 Jbeta primers and 60 Vbeta primers were used for the PCR. The data were produced by immunoSEQ multiplex PCR, yet TCRdb's version contains in-frame clones alone and is incomplete. The data hold approximately 200,000 clones, with over 65% observed a single time. Input material: PBMCs. Every receptor here comes from a human donor in good health.

In the case of this clone: The same CDR3 also results from other DNA sequences found in this sample. The V gene is TRBV6-6, the J gene TRBJ2-7, with TRBD2 matching over 10 bases. V shed 4 bases, J shed 0 bases, and the junction held 3 bases outside the gene matches. This CDR3 region has 15 residues. CDR1 and CDR2 from the germline V gene are MNHNY and SVGAGI (reference sequence). The CDR3 DNA is TGTGCCAGCAGTTCCAGGACTAGCGGCTCCTACGAGCAGTACTTC. The encoded protein is CASSSRTSGSYEQYF.

This sequence joins TRBV10-3 and TRBJ2-1; 12 bases agree with TRBD2. The CDR3 has 16 residues. Germline trimming cut 3 bases from V and 5 bases from J; bases unmatched to any gene: 5. The germline gives CDR1 ENHRY, CDR2 SYGVKD. DNA for the CDR3: TGTGCCATCAGTGATTGGACTAGCGGGATGAACAATGAGCAGTTCTTC. This encodes CAISDWTSGMNNEQFF.

The chain employs TRBV4-2 and TRBJ2-2; maybe TRBD1 (6 bases). Germline V gives CDR1 LGHNA, CDR2 YNFKEQ. The CDR3 sequence is 14 residues long. Trimming pared 5 bases from V and 4 bases from J, leaving 11 bases between. As DNA, the CDR3 is TGTGCCAGCAGCATATGGACAGCCACCGGGGAGCTGTTTTTT. This translates into CASSIWTATGELFF.

The chain uses TRBV29-1 and TRBJ2-1; 10 nucleotides line up with TRBD2. The CDR3 consists of 14 residues. Trimming removed 6 bases from V and 4 bases from J; junction bases left unmatched: 6. CDR1 is SQVTM and CDR2 is ANQGSEA in the germline V gene. The CDR3 protein is CSVERLAGYNEQFF. The DNA for the CDR3 is TGCAGCGTAGAGCGACTAGCGGGTTACAATGAGCAGTTCTTC.

This chain joins TRBV6-5 and TRBJ2-5; D possibly corresponds to TRBD2 (5 bases). V lost 5 bases and J lost 4, with 17 bases in between. This CDR3 is 15 amino acids long. Germline assignment: CDR1 MNHEY and CDR2 SVGAGI. The CDR3 loop reads CASSNRGSKGETQYF. CDR3 sequence (DNA): TGTGCCAGCAGTAACCGCGGGTCTAAGGGAGAGACCCAGTACTTC.

V and J are TRBV27 and TRBJ2-3, with TRBD2 identical over 9 bases. CDR3 length: 15 residues. V lost 0 bases, J lost 4 bases, and 2 bases stayed unmatched. Germline assignment: CDR1 MNHEY and CDR2 SMNVEV (reference sequence). The CDR3 loop is CASSLSLAGADTQYF. CDR3 bases: TGTGCCAGCAGTTTATCGTTAGCGGGAGCAGATACGCAGTATTTT.

This clone was detected once. V and J are TRBV4-1 and TRBJ1-5; D not resolved. The CDR3 extends over 14 amino acids. The V end was cut by 1 base, the J end by 0 bases, with 4 bases between. The germline V gene has CDR1 MGHRA and CDR2 YSYEKL. The CDR3 spells CASSQGLSNQPQHF. In DNA, the CDR3 is TGCGCCAGCAGCCAAGGACTTAGCAATCAGCCCCAGCATTTT.

The rearrangement uses TRBV10-2 and TRBJ1-2; 7 bases map to TRBD1. Germline V gene sequence: CDR1 WSHSY, CDR2 SAAADI. J was trimmed by 7 bases and V by 7 bases; bases with no gene match: 6. The CDR3 consists of 12 residues. CDR3 nucleotides: TGCGCCAGCACGGGACAGAAGGGTGGCTACACCTTC. As protein: CASTGQKGGYTF.

In its sample, this clone was seen once. V is TRBV27 and J is TRBJ2-7; 10 nucleotides match TRBD1. CDR3 length equals 14 residues. V was clipped by 6 bases and J by 6 bases; unmatched bases: 8. Germline lookup yields CDR1 MNHEY and CDR2 SMNVEV (reference sequence). Written as DNA, the CDR3 is TGTGCCAGCAGGGACGACAGGGGGCATCTCGAGCAGTACTTC. This gives the protein CASRDDRGHLEQYF.

This clone was found a few times. This sequence joins TRBV6-5 and TRBJ1-1, with unresolved D. The CDR3 covers 12 residues. Trimming shortened V by 4 bases and J by 0 bases, and 3 bases separated the two germline ends. The germline V gene encodes CDR1 MNHEY and CDR2 SVGAGI. The DNA of the CDR3 is TGTGCCAGCAGTTCAGTGAACACTGAAGCTTTCTTT. Amino acids: CASSSVNTEAFF.

The V call is TRBV7-9, the J call TRBJ2-7; 7 nucleotides agree with TRBD1. The V gene's germline CDR1 is SEHNR and CDR2 FQNEAQ (reference sequence). V trimming: 5 bases; J trimming: 2 bases; junction bases outside the gene matches: 9. The CDR3 extends over 15 amino acids. CDR3 loop: CASSLYRDSPYEQYF. CDR3 coding DNA: TGTGCCAGCAGCCTCTACCGGGACAGCCCCTACGAGCAGTACTTC.

This sequence joins TRBV5-1 and TRBJ2-2, with 7 bases identical to TRBD1. V lost 4 bases and J lost 6; bases outside the gene matches: 9. CDR3 length: 15 residues. Germline V lookup: CDR1 SGHRS, CDR2 YFSETQ. The chain's CDR3 is CASSQLRGRPGELFF. In nucleotides, the CDR3 is TGCGCCAGCAGCCAGCTGAGGGGGCGTCCCGGGGAGCTGTTTTTT.

The rearrangement joins TRBV6-1 to TRBJ2-3, with D maybe TRBD1 (6 bases). The CDR3 is made up of 15 amino acids. V was pared by 6 bases and J by 1 base, with 14 bases between. Germline V gene lookup returns CDR1 MNHNS and CDR2 SASEGT. CDR3 bases: TGTGCCAGCAGCGTACAGGGAAGCCGCACAGATACGCAGTATTTT. Its protein is CASSVQGSRTDTQYF.

CDR3 region: CASSLGGTAITDTQYF. The CDR3 DNA is TGTGCCAGCAGCTTAGGGGGGACAGCAATCACAGATACGCAGTATTTT. The chain combines TRBV7-2 with TRBJ2-3, with 7 bases aligning to TRBD1. This CDR3 contains 16 residues. The V and J ends lost 1 base and 2 bases, in that order; junction bases with no gene match: 6. The germline gives CDR1 SGHTA, CDR2 FQGNSA.

The V and J genes are TRBV18 and TRBJ1-1, with 7 bases lining up with TRBD1. The CDR3 is 13 amino acids. V lost 9 bases and J lost 1; bases outside the gene matches: 5. The germline CDR1 and CDR2 sequences are KGHSH and LQKENI. The CDR3 here is CASSGGTNTEAFF. CDR3 nucleotide sequence: TGTGCCAGTTCAGGGGGGACGAACACTGAAGCTTTCTTT.

This rearrangement joins TRBV5-5 to TRBJ2-7; tentative D call: TRBD1 (5 bases). This CDR3 spans 13 amino acids. V lost 1 base and J lost 2, with 7 bases in between. Germline CDR1 SGHKS, CDR2 YYEKEE (reference sequence). CDR3 sequence (DNA): TGTGCCAGCAGCTTGCCGACAGCCTACGAGCAGTACTTC. This encodes CASSLPTAYEQYF.

The rearrangement joins TRBV2 to TRBJ1-5, with D unresolved. Per germline, CDR1 SNHLY and CDR2 FYNNEI. The ends were cut back, 4 bases at V and 3 bases at J, with 7 bases in the middle. The CDR3 is 13 amino acids. This CDR3 reads CASSGPYNQPQHF. CDR3 in DNA: TGTGCCAGCAGTGGGCCGTACAATCAGCCCCAGCATTTT.

The chain carries TRBV7-9 and TRBJ2-1; 8 bases fit TRBD1. V shed 5 bases, J shed 1 base, and the junction held 7 bases outside the gene matches. The germline CDR1 and CDR2 sequences are SEHNR and FQNEAQ (reference sequence). The CDR3 runs 16 residues. The CDR3 reads CASSHTDRGSYNEQFF. The CDR3 nucleotides are TGTGCCAGCAGCCACACTGACAGGGGATCCTACAATGAGCAGTTCTTC.

This sequence joins TRBV7-6 and TRBJ2-3; a possible D gene is TRBD2 (6 bases). Germline assignment: CDR1 SGHVS and CDR2 FNYEAQ. The CDR3 consists of 16 residues. V lost 10 bases and J lost 0, with 20 bases in between. CDR3: CAIKNLAEISTDTQYF. The CDR3, as DNA: TGTGCCATCAAGAACTTAGCGGAAATTAGCACAGATACGCAGTATTTT.

This clone occurred a few times. This chain joins TRBV19 and TRBJ2-6; the match to TRBD2 covers 11 bases. The CDR3 sequence is 16 residues long. Germline V gene lookup returns CDR1 LNHDA and CDR2 SQIVND (reference sequence). The junction had 1 base not matched to a gene; V was cut back by 6 bases and J by 0 bases. CDR3 loop: CASSGTSGSGANVLTF. The CDR3 DNA sequence: TGTGCCAGTAGCGGGACTAGCGGCTCTGGGGCCAACGTCCTGACTTTC.

The chain is built from TRBV19 and TRBJ1-4; D is possibly TRBD1 (5 bases). Germline V gene data show CDR1 as LNHDA and CDR2 as SQIVND (reference sequence). Trimming took off 3 bases at V and 10 bases at J, with 15 bases between the two ends. The CDR3 totals 14 residues. The chain's CDR3 is CASSIPRTHRKLFF. DNA of the CDR3: TGTGCCAGTAGTATTCCCCGGACACATCGAAAACTGTTTTTT. Full variable domain (rest looked up from reference TRBV19 and TRBJ1-4): DGGITQSPKYLFRKEGQNVTLSCEQNLNHDAMYWYRQDPGQGLRLIYYSQIVNDFQKGDIAEGYSVSREKKESFPLTVTSAQKNPTAFYLCASSIPRTHRKLFFGSGTQLSVL.

The CDR3 loop reads CASSVATNHEQFF. The DNA of the CDR3 is TGTGCCAGCAGCGTAGCGACTAACCATGAGCAGTTCTTC. The chain recombines TRBV9 with TRBJ2-1; TRBD2 is a possible D gene (5 bases). Germline loops: CDR1 SGDLS, CDR2 YYNGEE. The CDR3 consists of 13 residues. Trimming cost V 0 bases and J 8 bases, with 9 bases left between them.

This clone occurred once. The rearrangement uses TRBV15 and TRBJ2-1; 11 bases match TRBD2. Trimming took 3 bases from V and 0 from J; bases not matched to a gene: 7. This CDR3 has 18 amino acids. The germline V gene has CDR1 LNHNV and CDR2 YYDKDF (reference sequence). The CDR3 spells CATSSDSGRESSYNEQFF. CDR3 DNA sequence: TGTGCCACCAGCAGTGATAGCGGGAGGGAGAGCTCCTACAATGAGCAGTTCTTC. The full variable domain, its missing parts supplied by reference TRBV15 and TRBJ2-1, is DAMVIQNPRYQVTQFGKPVTLSCSQTLNHNVMYWYQQKSSQAPKLLFHYYDKDFNNEADTPDNFQSRRPNTSFCFLDIRSPGLGDTAMYLCATSSDSGRESSYNEQFFGPGTRLTVL.

Only one count was recorded for this clone. This rearrangement joins TRBV5-1 to TRBJ1-1, with D perhaps matching TRBD1 (5 bases). The CDR3 spans 15 residues. V lost 1 base and J 6 bases, leaving 16 bases between the germline ends. Looked up from germline, CDR1 is SGHRS and CDR2 is YFSETQ. The DNA of the CDR3 is TGCGCCAGCAGCTTGACTTCCGAAAGACAGCCTGAAGCTTTCTTT. It is translated as CASSLTSERQPEAFF.

The chain joins TRBV10-3 to TRBJ2-1, with 11 positions matching TRBD2. V was pared by 3 bases and J by 0 bases, with 7 bases of the junction left unmatched. CDR1 is ENHRY, CDR2 SYGVKD, per germline. The CDR3 spans 18 residues. CDR3 loop: CAISDGSGRGGSYNEQFF. CDR3 bases: TGTGCCATCAGTGACGGTAGCGGGAGGGGGGGCTCCTACAATGAGCAGTTCTTC.

The rearrangement joins TRBV21-1 to TRBJ2-7; the tabulated D call, TRBD2, remains unverified against the DNA. TRBV21-1 is a pseudogene segment. The CDR3 runs 17 residues. This CDR3 is CASSKGGSSGSEYEQYF. The DNA for the CDR3 is TGTGCCAGCAGCAAAGGAGGGTCTAGCGGGAGCGAATACGAGCAGTACTTC.

The chain carries TRBV6-4 and TRBJ1-1, with a tentative D call TRBD1 (5 bases). Germline V gene data show CDR1 as MRHNA and CDR2 as SNTAGT. This CDR3 has 13 amino acids. V was pared by 2 bases and J by 5 bases, with 9 bases between. The CDR3 protein is CASSDRRGTEAFF. The CDR3 DNA is TGTGCCAGCAGTGACCGGCGGGGGACTGAAGCTTTCTTT.

V is TRBV7-6 and J is TRBJ2-1, with D perhaps matching TRBD2 (5 bases). Germline CDR1 SGHVS, CDR2 FNYEAQ. V was pared by 5 bases and J by 13 bases, with 21 bases between. This CDR3 contains 14 residues. This CDR3 reads CASSPSPSGMGQFF. In nucleotides, the CDR3 is TGTGCCAGCAGCCCCTCTCCGTCCGGGATGGGACAGTTCTTC.

This clone was seen only a few times. The gene calls are TRBV4-2 and TRBJ2-7; 10 bases fit TRBD2. V shed 0 bases, J shed 0 bases, and the junction held 2 bases outside the gene matches. From germline, CDR1 is LGHNA and CDR2 YNFKEQ. This CDR3 has 16 amino acids. This CDR3 reads CASSQELAGSSYEQYF. The DNA for the CDR3 is TGTGCCAGCAGCCAAGAACTAGCGGGAAGCTCCTACGAGCAGTACTTC.

Remarks on this clone: One end of the junction varies from germline; a read error may be responsible. V gene TRBV7-7 combines with J gene TRBJ2-1, with TRBD2 matching 8 bases. CDR1 is SSHAT, CDR2 FNYEAQ, per germline (reference sequence). This CDR3 has 15 amino acids. This CDR3 is CASSLSGSSYNEQFF. CDR3 DNA: TGTGCTAGCAGCTTAAGCGGGAGTTCCTACAATGAGCAGTTCTTC.